These 4 T cell receptor beta chains were sequenced from one sample in a study of blood T cell repertoires in COVID-19. Libraries were prepared by immunoSEQ multiplex PCR; TCRdb keeps only in-frame clonotypes and omits some of them. The table lists 25,000 to 30,000 clones, approximately 96% of them singletons. Sequenced material: peripheral blood. These receptor sequences come from a human donor with active COVID-19. The donor label of this sample is uncertain.

The gene calls are TRBV5-6 and TRBJ2-7; D unclear. This CDR3 has 11 amino acids. V was clipped by 4 bases and J by 2 bases, with 4 bases between them. Germline lookup yields CDR1 SGHDT and CDR2 YYEEEE. CDR3 DNA sequence: TGTGCCAGCAGCACTGCCTACGAGCAGTACTTC. It codes for CASSTAYEQYF.

V and J are TRBV6-5 and TRBJ2-3; TRBD1 might be the D (6 bases). The CDR3 sequence is 15 residues long. The ends were cut back, 5 bases at V and 3 bases at J, with 15 bases in the middle. CDR1 and CDR2 (germline): MNHEY, SVGAGI. The CDR3 nucleotides are TGTGCCAGCAGTCGTACAGGGACAAGGACAGATACGCAGTATTTT. This translates into CASSRTGTRTDTQYF.

The chain is built from TRBV7-9 and TRBJ2-1; tentative D call: TRBD2 (6 bases). The ends were cut back, 5 bases at V and 9 bases at J, with 20 bases in the middle. This CDR3 is built from 15 residues. Germline V gives CDR1 SEHNR, CDR2 FQNEAQ (reference sequence). The CDR3 nucleotides read TGTGCCAGCAGCCCCAAAGGCGGGATGGGGGGTGAGCAGTTCTTC. The encoded protein is CASSPKGGMGGEQFF.

The chain links TRBV21-1 to TRBJ2-7; no check of the table's D call, TRBD2, against the DNA was made. TRBV21-1 is a pseudogene. The CDR3 consists of 12 residues. CDR3 sequence: CASSSCGDEQYF. In DNA form, the CDR3 reads TGTGCCAGCAGCTCTTGCGGGGACGAGCAGTACTTC.